These 27 T cell receptor beta chains were sequenced from one sample in a study of T cells in tumors and immune-related adverse events. Data came from immunoSEQ multiplex PCR; TCRdb stores just in-frame clones and leaves some out. The repertoire consists of about 22,000 clones, with 75% to 95% occurring once and the leading ten covering approximately 1.4%. The source material was lymph node tissue, sampled from a patient treated with anti-PD-1 therapy. These receptors all come from a female donor with metastatic renal cell carcinoma.

The V and J genes are TRBV11-2 and TRBJ1-2, with TRBD1 matching over 7 bases. CDR3 length: 16 amino acids. Germline V gives CDR1 SGHAT, CDR2 FQNNGV. Trimming cost V 5 bases and J 7 bases; bases outside gene matches: 16. CDR3 sequence (DNA): TGTGCCAGCAGCCGGCCCAACTTCGACAGGGCCTCTGGCTACACCTTC. This gives the protein CASSRPNFDRASGYTF.

The chain carries TRBV7-2 and TRBJ2-1; D gene ambiguous. The germline CDR1 and CDR2 sequences are SGHTA and FQGNSA. Trimming removed 5 bases from V and 15 bases from J, with 14 bases in between. CDR3 length: 11 residues. In nucleotides, the CDR3 is TGTGCCAGCAGCCCAAGACTGGGTTCGTTCTTC. This sequence encodes CASSPRLGSFF.

This rearrangement joins TRBV16 to TRBJ1-4; 8 bases agree with TRBD1. The V gene end was trimmed by 2 bases and the J gene end by 3 bases; junction bases not matched to a gene: 2. The CDR3 has 15 residues. Per the germline V gene, CDR1 is KGHSY and CDR2 is FQNENV. This CDR3 reads CASSQRGQANEKLFF. Here the CDR3 DNA reads TGTGCCAGCAGCCAAAGGGGACAGGCTAATGAAAAACTGTTTTTT. The complete variable domain, with remaining parts taken from reference TRBV16 and TRBJ1-4, reads GEEVAQTPKHLVRGEGQKAKLYCAPIKGHSYVFWYQQVLKNEFKFLISFQNENVFDETGMPKERFSAKCLPNSPCSLEIQATKLEDSAVYFCASSQRGQANEKLFFGSGTQLSVL.

The gene calls are TRBV6-5 and TRBJ1-1; D uncertain. Germline V gene lookup returns CDR1 MNHEY and CDR2 SVGAGI. The length of the CDR3 is 12 residues. V was clipped by 6 bases and J by 2 bases, with 7 bases between them. CDR3 coding DNA: TGTGCCAGCAGCACCCCCAACACTGAAGCTTTCTTT. It specifies CASSTPNTEAFF.

In this sample, this clone turned up once. This chain uses TRBV5-1 with TRBJ2-2; 11 bases are a match to TRBD2. J gave up 6 bases and V 3 bases, and 4 bases lay outside the gene matches. Germline-derived CDR1 and CDR2 are SGHRS and YFSETQ. The CDR3 sequence is 15 residues long. CDR3 protein: CASSSSGRMPGELFF. CDR3 bases: TGCGCCAGCAGCTCTAGCGGGAGGATGCCCGGGGAGCTGTTTTTT.

The J gene is TRBJ2-7, the V gene TRBV7-2; D gene ambiguous. V lost 4 bases, J lost 5 bases, and 15 bases lay in between. CDR3 size: 14 residues. Germline values: CDR1 SGHTA, CDR2 FQGNSA. The CDR3 DNA is TGTGCCAGCAGCTCTTCCGGAAGGGCCCACGAGCAGTACTTC. Its protein product is CASSSSGRAHEQYF.

This clone appeared once. The CDR3 DNA follows: TGTGCCAGCAGCACAAACCAACTAGGCAAGACGTTCACTGAAGCTTTCTTT. Translated: CASSTNQLGKTFTEAFF. This sequence joins TRBV7-9 and TRBJ1-1; D call uncertain. Trimming pared 5 bases from V and 4 bases from J, leaving 23 bases between. CDR3 length equals 17 residues. Germline CDR1 reads SEHNR; CDR2 reads FQNEAQ (reference sequence).

The chain uses TRBV14 and TRBJ1-4; D ambiguous. This CDR3 has 15 amino acids. CDR1 SGHDN and CDR2 FVKESK come from the germline V gene. The V and J ends lost 1 base and 0 bases respectively, with 6 bases between them. DNA for the CDR3: TGTGCCAGCAGCCAAGCTCTTGCAACTAATGAAAAACTGTTTTTT. It codes for CASSQALATNEKLFF. Filled out from reference TRBV14 and TRBJ1-4, the complete variable domain reads EAGVTQFPSHSVIEKGQTVTLRCDPISGHDNLYWYRRVMGKEIKFLLHFVKESKQDESGMPNNRFLAERTGGTYSTLKVQPAELEDSGVYFCASSQALATNEKLFFGSGTQLSVL.

The chain recombines TRBV5-1 with TRBJ2-1; 10 nucleotides match TRBD2. The V gene end was trimmed by 1 base and the J gene end by 6 bases; junction bases not matched to a gene: 4. The V gene's germline CDR1 is SGHRS and CDR2 YFSETQ. The CDR3 consists of 15 residues. The CDR3 sequence: CASSLLLAGLNEQFF. The CDR3 DNA is TGCGCCAGCAGCTTGCTACTAGCGGGACTCAATGAGCAGTTCTTC.

A single count supports this clone. The rearrangement links TRBV7-6 to TRBJ1-3; TRBD1 might be the D (6 bases). The CDR3 runs 16 residues. Germline assignment: CDR1 SGHVS and CDR2 FNYEAQ. Trimming removed 1 base from V and 0 bases from J, with 10 bases in between. The CDR3 sequence: CASSLGQALSGNTIYF. In nucleotides, the CDR3 is TGTGCCAGCAGCTTAGGACAGGCCCTCTCTGGAAACACCATATATTTT.

This chain joins TRBV4-3 and TRBJ1-4; no firm D call. The V gene lost 0 bases and the J gene lost 8 bases, with 10 bases spanning the gap. The CDR3 is 14 residues long. Germline lookup yields CDR1 LGHNA and CDR2 YSLEER. Written as DNA, the CDR3 is TGCGCCAGCAGCCAAGAGGAAGGGTACGAAAAACTGTTTTTT. This encodes CASSQEEGYEKLFF.

The chain joins TRBV13 to TRBJ2-3; D is unresolved. Per germline, CDR1 PRHDT and CDR2 FYEKMQ (reference sequence). The CDR3 covers 15 residues. V lost 2 bases to trimming and J lost 0 bases, with 9 bases between them. The CDR3 region has the DNA TGTGCCAGCAGCTTATTTTCTAGAAGCACAGATACGCAGTATTTT. It is translated as CASSLFSRSTDTQYF.

The CDR3 DNA follows: TGTGCCAGCAGCTTACAGGGACAGAGGAAAGGCGGGGGCAATCAGCCCCAGCATTTT. Translating it yields CASSLQGQRKGGGNQPQHF. The chain couples TRBV7-8 to TRBJ1-5; the match to TRBD1 covers 7 bases. CDR1 is SGHVS, CDR2 FQNEAQ, per germline. The CDR3 sequence is 19 residues long. V shed 2 bases and J 2 bases; nucleotides not matched to a gene: 15.

The chain carries TRBV20-1 and TRBJ2-7; 9 bases align to TRBD2. CDR1 and CDR2 from the germline V gene are DFQATT and SNEGSKA (reference sequence). CDR3 size: 11 residues. In nucleotides, the CDR3 is TGCAGCATAGCGGGAGTTTACGAGCAGTACTTC. Translating gives CSIAGVYEQYF.

The chain employs TRBV4-1 and TRBJ1-5, with a tentative D call TRBD1 (6 bases). V was shortened by 2 bases and J by 2 bases, with 10 bases between the two germline ends. There are 15 residues in the CDR3. Per the germline V gene, CDR1 is MGHRA and CDR2 is YSYEKL. The CDR3 region has the DNA TGCGCCAGCAGCCAAACAGGGATGGGCAATCAGCCCCAGCATTTT. Residues: CASSQTGMGNQPQHF.

The chain links TRBV5-1 to TRBJ2-1, with D perhaps assigned TRBD1 or TRBD2 (5 bases each). The CDR3 has 15 residues. CDR1 SGHRS and CDR2 YFSETQ come from the germline V gene. The germline V and J ends were trimmed by 3 bases and 4 bases, with 14 bases remaining between them. CDR3 DNA: TGCGCCAGCAGCTCCCCCGGGACGGATTACAATGAGCAGTTCTTC. This encodes CASSSPGTDYNEQFF.

The chain uses TRBV10-1 and TRBJ2-3, with TRBD2 identical over 11 bases. The ends lost 8 bases at V and 8 bases at J; junction bases unmatched: 6. The germline V gene has CDR1 WNHNN and CDR2 SYGVQD (reference sequence). This CDR3 region has 13 residues. For the CDR3, the DNA is TGCGCCAGCTCTGAGGGGACTAGCGGTACGCAGTATTTT. It codes for CASSEGTSGTQYF.

The CDR3 is CASSLNRLAGGSGANVLTF. CDR3 sequence (DNA): TGTGCCAGCAGCTTAAATAGGCTAGCGGGGGGCTCTGGGGCCAACGTCCTGACTTTC. J is TRBJ2-6 and V is TRBV7-9, with 11 bases lining up with TRBD2. In germline, CDR1 is SEHNR, CDR2 FQNEAQ (reference sequence). Unmatched junction bases numbered 6, after V lost 2 bases and J lost 0 bases. The CDR3 runs 19 residues.

The chain is built from TRBV10-2 and TRBJ2-3; TRBD2 agrees at 8 bases. Germline CDR1 reads WSHSY; CDR2 reads SAAADI. This CDR3 spans 16 amino acids. The trim removed 6 bases at V and 0 bases at J, leaving 8 bases unmatched. The CDR3 protein is CASRNSRGGSTDTQYF. CDR3 DNA: TGCGCCAGCAGGAATAGTCGGGGGGGTAGCACAGATACGCAGTATTTT.

This chain uses TRBV7-2 with TRBJ2-3; D is possibly TRBD2 (5 bases). The CDR3 runs to 14 residues. Germline V gene sequence: CDR1 SGHTA, CDR2 FQGNSA. V lost 5 bases, J lost 4 bases, and 13 bases lay in between. CDR3 protein: CASSLTRNSDTQYF. The CDR3, as DNA: TGTGCCAGCAGCCTCACTAGAAATTCAGATACGCAGTATTTT.

The chain uses TRBV18 and TRBJ1-1; D perhaps matches TRBD1 (6 bases). This CDR3 has 13 residues. CDR1 is KGHSH and CDR2 is LQKENI in the germline V gene. Trimming took off 3 bases at V and 2 bases at J, with 7 bases between the two ends. CDR3 nucleotide sequence: TGTGCCAGCTCACCGGGACAAAACACTGAAGCTTTCTTT. Amino acids: CASSPGQNTEAFF.

V usage is TRBV7-9 and J usage is TRBJ1-1, with D maybe TRBD1 (5 bases). The V and J ends lost 5 bases and 5 bases respectively, with 18 bases between them. Germline V CDR1 and CDR2: SEHNR, FQNEAQ (reference sequence). The CDR3 runs 15 residues. Here the CDR3 reads CASSLRDEIGTEAFF. The CDR3 DNA reads TGTGCCAGCAGCCTCCGGGACGAGATTGGAACTGAAGCTTTCTTT. The full variable domain, rest sourced from reference TRBV7-9 and TRBJ1-1, is DTGVSQNPRHKITKRGQNVTFRCDPISEHNRLYWYRQTLGQGPEFLTYFQNEAQLEKSRLLSDRFSAERPKGSFSTLEIQRTEQGDSAMYLCASSLRDEIGTEAFFGQGTRLTVV.

In this sample, this clone turned up once. The rearrangement uses TRBV6-5 and TRBJ2-2; D remains ambiguous. CDR1 and CDR2 (germline): MNHEY, SVGAGI. CDR3 length equals 15 residues. Trimming pared 0 bases from V and 2 bases from J, leaving 7 bases between. The CDR3, as DNA: TGTGCCAGCAGTTACTCGGAAAGAAACACCGGGGAGCTGTTTTTT. Its translation is CASSYSERNTGELFF.

The CDR3 nucleotides read TGTGCCAGCAGCTTACGGACTAGTCCGTCGGTTTTCGAGCAGTTCTTC. This gives the protein CASSLRTSPSVFEQFF. The chain joins TRBV7-9 to TRBJ2-1; 7 nucleotides line up with TRBD2. CDR1 and CDR2 from the germline V gene are SEHNR and FQNEAQ (reference sequence). After removal of 2 bases from V and 10 bases from J, the junction contained 14 bases not matched to a gene. This CDR3 is 16 amino acids long.

This sequence joins TRBV29-1 and TRBJ2-7; TRBD2 is a possible D gene (6 bases). The V gene's germline CDR1 is SQVTM and CDR2 ANQGSEA. This CDR3 comprises 14 residues. The V end lost 4 bases, the J end lost 2 bases, and 15 bases lay between the germline ends. In DNA, the CDR3 is TGCAGCGTTGTAACCGGGACGGGAGCCTACGAGCAGTACTTC. This encodes CSVVTGTGAYEQYF.

The chain has TRBV27 and TRBJ2-2, with no clear D. CDR1 and CDR2 (germline): MNHEY, SMNVEV (reference sequence). The CDR3 contains 14 residues. Trimming pared 5 bases from V and 2 bases from J, leaving 9 bases between. CDR3 nucleotide sequence: TGTGCCAGCAGTCCACATACCAACACCGGGGAGCTGTTTTTT. It yields the protein CASSPHTNTGELFF.

The V gene is TRBV6-5, the J gene TRBJ1-5, with TRBD1 identical over 7 bases. CDR3 length: 15 residues. The V gene's germline CDR1 is MNHEY and CDR2 SVGAGI. The junction had 5 bases not matched to a gene; V was cut back by 6 bases and J by 0 bases. CDR3 residues: CASRRDRYSNQPQHF. The DNA of the CDR3 is TGTGCCAGCAGAAGGGACAGATATAGCAATCAGCCCCAGCATTTT.